These 20 T cell receptor beta chains originate from one sample sequenced in a study of T cells in Graves' hyperthyroidism and ophthalmopathy. Amplification yielded TCR beta CDR3 regions, with RNA transcripts as the source. A first-round RT-PCR of the TCR CDR3 used the HTBI primer set. TCRdb reprocessed the multiplex PCR reads via MiXCR and lists one record per CDR3 protein. The table has roughly 500,000 distinct CDR3 sequences, around 50% seen once; the top ten hold 35% to 50%. Specimen: peripheral blood or thyroid tissue (not recorded which). These receptors all come from an adult woman with Graves' disease, either hyperthyroidism or ophthalmopathy (not recorded which).

V gene TRBV10-3 combines with J gene TRBJ1-6; D is unclear. The CDR3 extends over 16 amino acids. Deletions cut 6 bases from V and 0 bases from J, with 12 bases between. Germline CDR1 ENHRY, CDR2 SYGVKD. CDR3 sequence: CAIRATEISYNSPLHF. The CDR3 DNA sequence: TGTGCCATCAGGGCTACAGAGATCTCCTATAATTCACCCCTCCACTTT.

This clonotype was recorded many times. The CDR3 protein is CASSLHLETQYF. For the CDR3, the DNA is TGTGCCAGCAGCTTACATTTAGAGACCCAGTACTTC. The chain uses TRBV7-6 and TRBJ2-5, with D unresolved. Germline V gene data show CDR1 as SGHVS and CDR2 as FNYEAQ. This CDR3 region has 12 residues. V was pared by 2 bases and J by 4 bases, with 5 bases between.

The chain joins TRBV10-3 to TRBJ2-5; D is uncertain. The CDR3 contains 13 residues. Germline V CDR1 and CDR2: ENHRY, SYGVKD. V lost 4 bases and J 4 bases, leaving 10 bases between the germline ends. The CDR3 DNA reads TGTGCCATCAGTGGACAAAGAGGAGAGACCCAGTACTTC. It specifies CAISGQRGETQYF.

This clonotype has only a few counts. This chain joins TRBV9 and TRBJ2-7; D possibly matches TRBD1 or TRBD2 (5 bases each). Germline V gene sequence: CDR1 SGDLS, CDR2 YYNGEE. The CDR3 spans 15 residues. The ends were cut back, 5 bases at V and 2 bases at J, with 17 bases in the middle. In DNA, the CDR3 is TGTGCCAGCAGTGTCGGGAAGGGGCTTACCTACGAGCAGTACTTC. As protein: CASSVGKGLTYEQYF.

This clonotype was detected only a few times. The rearrangement joins TRBV10-3 to TRBJ2-3, with a weak D call TRBD2 (5 bases). The germline V and J ends were trimmed by 10 bases and 5 bases, with 16 bases remaining between them. Germline loops: CDR1 ENHRY, CDR2 SYGVKD. The CDR3 has 13 residues. The CDR3, as DNA: TGTGCCACGGACGGGGTTCCTGGAGATACGCAGTATTTT. It is translated as CATDGVPGDTQYF.

This clonotype came up many times. This chain connects TRBV5-4 to TRBJ2-2; no definite D call. V was shortened by 1 base and J by 5 bases, with 6 bases between the two germline ends. This CDR3 is 13 amino acids long. Germline assignment: CDR1 SGHNT and CDR2 YYREEE (reference sequence). DNA of the CDR3: TGTGCCAGCAGCTTGACCGGAACCGGGGAGCTGTTTTTT. Translation gives CASSLTGTGELFF.

This clonotype turned up a few times. V gene TRBV7-2 combines with J gene TRBJ1-1; no clear D. Between the trimmed V and J ends, which lost 1 base and 4 bases, there was a span of 10 bases. Germline-derived CDR1 and CDR2 are SGHTA and FQGNSA. The CDR3 totals 14 residues. In nucleotides, the CDR3 is TGTGCCAGCAGCTTAGACCCCGGAACCACTGAAGCTTTCTTT. Residues: CASSLDPGTTEAFF.

This clonotype was detected ten times or more. The genes are TRBV6-1 and TRBJ2-7; TRBD2 aligns across 10 bases. CDR1 is MNHNS, CDR2 SASEGT, per germline. This CDR3 spans 15 amino acids. V shed 2 bases and J 4 bases; nucleotides not matched to a gene: 5. CDR3: CASSELSGRAYEQYF. The DNA for the CDR3 is TGTGCCAGCAGTGAACTGAGCGGGAGGGCTTACGAGCAGTACTTC.

This clonotype was seen at least ten times. V usage is TRBV7-3 and J usage is TRBJ1-2; 9 nucleotides agree with TRBD1. This CDR3 is 14 amino acids long. Looked up from germline, CDR1 is SGHTA and CDR2 is FQGTGA. Trimming took 5 bases from V and 8 from J; bases not matched to a gene: 9. CDR3 in amino acids: CASSPSGTGSGYTF. In nucleotides, the CDR3 is TGTGCCAGCAGCCCATCCGGGACAGGGAGCGGCTACACCTTC. The full variable domain, rest sourced from reference TRBV7-3 and TRBJ1-2, is GAGVSQTPSNKVTEKGKYVELRCDPISGHTALYWYRQSLGQGPEFLIYFQGTGAADDSGLPNDRFFAVRPEGSVSTLKIQRTERGDSAVYLCASSPSGTGSGYTFGSGTRLTVV.

This clonotype was picked up one time. CDR3 region: CASSEALQGNQPQHF. The DNA for the CDR3 is TGTGCCAGCAGTGAAGCGCTTCAGGGCAATCAGCCCCAGCATTTT. The chain combines TRBV2 with TRBJ1-5; D is ambiguous. V was cut by 0 bases and J by 2 bases, with 8 bases left in between. The CDR3 loop spans 15 amino acids. The germline V gene has CDR1 SNHLY and CDR2 FYNNEI.

As concerns this clonotype: A much larger clone lies a single base off, so this may be a read error. The chain links TRBV14 to TRBJ2-7, with 10 bases aligning to TRBD2. Germline-derived CDR1 and CDR2 are SGHDN and FVKESK. This CDR3 contains 15 residues. V shed 1 base and J 8 bases; nucleotides not matched to a gene: 8. CDR3 protein: CASSQVRASGSKQYF. In DNA form, the CDR3 reads TGTGCCAGCAGCCAAGTCCGGGCTAGCGGGAGCAAGCAGTACTTC.

The rearrangement joins TRBV10-3 to TRBJ2-5; possibly TRBD2 for D (5 bases). CDR1 is ENHRY and CDR2 is SYGVKD in the germline V gene. Between the trimmed V and J ends, which lost 10 bases and 7 bases, there was a span of 19 bases. The CDR3 is 13 residues long. CDR3 DNA: TGTGCCAGCAGCCAGGACCTAGCTCGGACCCAGTACTTC. It encodes CASSQDLARTQYF.

The chain recombines TRBV5-5 with TRBJ2-5, with TRBD1 identical over 7 bases. CDR1 and CDR2 (germline): SGHKS, YYEKEE (reference sequence). This CDR3 has 15 residues. V shed 4 bases, J shed 2 bases, and the junction held 8 bases outside the gene matches. The CDR3 DNA is TGTGCCAGCAGCGGTGGACAGGCTAATCAAGAGACCCAGTACTTC. As protein: CASSGGQANQETQYF.

To note about this clonotype: The final CDR3 position lacks the conserved phenylalanine or tryptophan, pointing to a likely read error. This rearrangement joins TRBV20-1 to TRBJ1-1, with D perhaps matching TRBD1 (5 bases). The CDR3 has 10 amino acids. The V and J ends lost 2 bases and 11 bases respectively, with 9 bases between them. Per the germline V gene, CDR1 is DFQATT and CDR2 is SNEGSKA (reference sequence). DNA for the CDR3: TGCAGTGCTAGATGGGAGGGGGCTTTCTCT. This translates into CSARWEGAFS.

V and J are TRBV7-1 and TRBJ2-7; possible D gene TRBD1, 6 bases. TRBV7-1 is identified as an open reading frame with a role that is uncertain. V lost 3 bases to trimming and J lost 3 bases, with 15 bases between them. This CDR3 has 15 residues. The CDR3 nucleotides are TGTGCCAGCAGCTCTCAGGCCGACAGGAGCTACGAGCAGTACTTC. This encodes CASSSQADRSYEQYF.

This clonotype showed up many times. The chain recombines TRBV6-5 with TRBJ1-1; 7 bases fit TRBD1. There are 16 residues in the CDR3. The germline V gene encodes CDR1 MNHEY and CDR2 SVGAGI. V was clipped by 2 bases and J by 5 bases; unmatched bases: 11. CDR3 sequence reads: CASSYTWDSPRTEAFF. DNA of the CDR3: TGTGCCAGCAGTTACACTTGGGACAGTCCGAGAACTGAAGCTTTCTTT.

The chain uses TRBV24-1 and TRBJ1-2, with 7 bases matching TRBD1. The ends lost 9 bases at V and 0 bases at J; junction bases unmatched: 3. CDR3 length equals 13 residues. Germline CDR1 is KGHDR and CDR2 is SFDVKD. The CDR3 coding sequence is TGTGCCACCGGGACAGCGACTAACTATGGCTACACCTTC. Protein sequence: CATGTATNYGYTF.

This rearrangement joins TRBV19 to TRBJ1-2; 11 bases fit TRBD1. The trim removed 3 bases at V and 7 bases at J, leaving 4 bases unmatched. CDR3 length: 14 amino acids. Germline V gene data show CDR1 as LNHDA and CDR2 as SQIVND (reference sequence). The CDR3 bases are TGTGCCAGTAGTATTCGGACAGGGGGCTCTGGCTACACCTTC. This sequence encodes CASSIRTGGSGYTF.

On this clonotype: The CDR3 does not end in the conserved phenylalanine or tryptophan, so this is likely a read error. It is unclear where the CDR3 begins or ends on the DNA, so no DNA is shown, and the CDR3 is as TCRdb lists it. V usage is TRBV7-9 and J usage is TRBJ2-6; the table names TRBD2, a call not compared with the DNA. A total of 9 residues make up the CDR3, ends included. Germline assignment: CDR1 SEHNR and CDR2 FQNEAQ (reference sequence). CDR3 protein: CASSLGTSA.

This clonotype was detected ten times or more. The V gene is TRBV20-1, the J gene TRBJ1-1; D is perhaps TRBD1 (5 bases). The ends were cut back, 6 bases at V and 1 base at J, with 12 bases in the middle. The CDR3 consists of 13 residues. Germline CDR1 is DFQATT and CDR2 is SNEGSKA (reference sequence). Here the CDR3 reads CSARDLQNTEAFF. The CDR3 DNA reads TGCAGTGCCCGGGACCTACAGAACACTGAAGCTTTCTTT.